This T cell receptor (beta chain) originates from a study of CD4 and CD8 cells across lung adenocarcinoma regions (dated by TCRdb to 2016 to 2019). Notes on the research overall: The study compared tumor centers with tumor margins to examine intratumor heterogeneity of the T cell receptor repertoire.

The germline ends are 18 bases apart after V is trimmed by 7 bases and J by 8 bases. Looking up the germline V gene (reference sequence) yields CDR1 WNHNN and CDR2 SYGVQD. The cysteine opens and the phenylalanine closes a CDR3 of 14 amino acids. Solely the CDR3 DNA is kept, with 42 bases framed from the first base. The donors were patients who had localized lung adenocarcinoma, which is a subtype of non-small cell lung cancer. The centers of localized lung adenocarcinomas were where the samples came from. For TCR repertoire analysis, CD8+ T cells taken from tumor tissue were profiled apart from CD4+ T cells. The library was produced with PCR. Sequencing was carried out with a HiSeq X Ten. TCRdb reprocessed the public reads (quality trimming at Q25 with fastp, clone calling with MiXCR) and kept in-frame beta chains. Every CDR3 protein is listed once, alongside the most common genes and DNA of its rows. The sample has around 20,000 distinct CDR3 sequences on record, about half of them singletons. Under 25% of the sample rests with the top ten.

For this clonotype: Its specific antigen is unknown. Qualities for individual bases were not recorded, and no much larger clone is one base off.

Recombination connected TRBV10-1 to TRBJ2-4, with the D call perhaps TRBD1 or TRBD2, each one matching 5 bases. The receptor comes from a female donor with lung adenocarcinoma. The CD4 and CD8 labels of this study may be unreliable. Specimen: CD8+ T cells from the center of a lung tumor. This specimen's cell subset or site label, interpreted: tumor center region. The CDR3 in this case is CASTGLQAPDIQYF. The DNA sequence is as follows: TGCGCCAGCACGGGGCTGCAAGCCCCAGACATTCAGTACTTC.